This is a list of T cell receptor beta chains from one sample in a study of T cells in Graves' hyperthyroidism and ophthalmopathy. TCRdb fed the multiplex PCR reads into MiXCR, producing one record per CDR3 protein. The table has around 300,000 distinct CDR3 sequences, 12% to 15% seen once. The sample comprised blood. The receptor source for this set is a woman aged 40-49 years with Graves' ophthalmopathy. Both conserved end residues are part of each CDR3. The D gene is left open where the match is weak. Rows may omit the clone size; those that give it use once, few, many or a size class.

few	.	TRBV7-9	TRBJ2-1	TGTGCCAGCATCAATACACGGGGCTCATCCTGCAATGAGCAGTTCTTC	CASINTRGSSCNEQFF
many	.	TRBV20-1	TRBJ2-3	TGCAGTGCCGACTCCATAGCGGATGGCACAGATACGCAGTATTTT	CSADSIADGTDTQYF
.	.	TRBV7-2	TRBJ2-7	TGTGCCAGCAGCTTCCGCAGGGACTACGAGCAGTACTTC	CASSFRRDYEQYF
.	.	TRBV7-2	TRBJ2-1	TGTGCCAGCAGTAGCGAGATGAACAATGAGCAGTTCTTC	CASSSEMNNEQFF
.	.	TRBV19	TRBJ1-2	TGTGCCAGTAGTATGGCAGGGACTAACTATGGCTACACCTTC	CASSMAGTNYGYTF
many	.	TRBV6-5	TRBJ1-3	TGTGCCAGCAGTTACGTCGGCAGCCTTTCTGGAAACACCATATATTTT	CASSYVGSLSGNTIYF
.	TRBD1	TRBV20-1	TRBJ2-6	TGCAGTGCCACCGGGACAGGCTTCCGCTCTGGGGCCAACGTCCTGACTTTC	CSATGTGFRSGANVLTF
many	.	TRBV19	TRBJ1-1	TGTGCCAGTAGTCCCAGGGGCGCGGGGAACACTGAAGCTTTCTTT	CASSPRGAGNTEAFF
many	.	TRBV6-5	TRBJ1-5	TGTGCCAGCAGTTACTCGATTTGGTTCGCAGGACTCCTGGGGGATCAGCCCCAGCATTTT	CASSYSIWFAGLLGDQPQHF
many	.	TRBV2	TRBJ2-1	TGTGCCAGCAGTGAGACCCTGTACAATGAGCAGTTCTTC	CASSETLYNEQFF
few	.	TRBV11-2	TRBJ2-6	TGTGCCAGCAGCAAGTATATAGGGTTATCTGGGGCCAACGTCCTGACTTTC	CASSKYIGLSGANVLTF
many	.	TRBV11-2	TRBJ2-7	TGTGCCAGCAGCAAGCCACAGGGCGTTGCATCCTACGAGCAGTACTTC	CASSKPQGVASYEQYF
.	TRBD2	TRBV20-1	TRBJ2-1	TGCAGTGCTAGCCGACTAGCGGGGGGCGATCACAATGAGCAGTTCTTC	CSASRLAGGDHNEQFF
many	TRBD2	TRBV20-1	TRBJ2-5	TGCAGTGCCACGGGACTACAAGAGACCCAGTACTTC	CSATGLQETQYF
.	.	TRBV3-1	TRBJ2-6	TGTGCCAGCAGGAAGAACGCTGGGGCCAACGTCCTGACTTTC	CASRKNAGANVLTF